What follows describes a single TCR beta chain. These data are taken from a study of T-cell reconstitution after alpha-beta-depleted transplantation in children. The CDR3 has 13 residues. Germline CDR1 and CDR2: SEHNR and FQNEAQ (reference sequence). Unique molecular identifiers were used to barcode this TCRbeta library. Each CDR3 protein is one row after TCRdb ran MiXCR on the PCR reads. The sample carries approximately 400,000 distinct CDR3 sequences, approximately 11% recorded once. The chain combines TRBV7-9 with TRBJ2-7; D is perhaps TRBD1 or TRBD2 (5 bases each). The TCR was taken from a human donor who donated a stem cell graft to a child with acute myeloid leukemia. The specimen comprised PBMCs from the stem cell graft donor, sampled from the stem cell graft. The CDR3 is CASGLASGTEQYV. The CDR3 bases are TGTGCCAGCGGCTTAGCTAGTGGGACGGAGCAGTACGTC.